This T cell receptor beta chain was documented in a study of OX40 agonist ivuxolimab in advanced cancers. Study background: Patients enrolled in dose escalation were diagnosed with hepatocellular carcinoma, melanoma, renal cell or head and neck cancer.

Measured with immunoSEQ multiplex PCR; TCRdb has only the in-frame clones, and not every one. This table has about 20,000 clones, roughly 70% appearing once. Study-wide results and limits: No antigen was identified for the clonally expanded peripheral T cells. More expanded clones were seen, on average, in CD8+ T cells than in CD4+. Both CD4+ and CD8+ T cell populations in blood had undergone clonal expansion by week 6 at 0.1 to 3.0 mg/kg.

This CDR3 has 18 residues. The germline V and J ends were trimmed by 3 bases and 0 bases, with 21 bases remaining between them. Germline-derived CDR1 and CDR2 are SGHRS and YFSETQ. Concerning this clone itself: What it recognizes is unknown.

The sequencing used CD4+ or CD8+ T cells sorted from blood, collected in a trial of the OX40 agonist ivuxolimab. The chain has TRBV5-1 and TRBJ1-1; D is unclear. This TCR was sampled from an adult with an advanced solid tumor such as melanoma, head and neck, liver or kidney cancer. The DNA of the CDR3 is TGCGCCAGCAGCTCACGTTTCGACGAGGTCCACATGAACACTGAAGCTTTCTTT. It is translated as CASSSRFDEVHMNTEAFF.